The following is a T cell receptor (beta chain) sequence with its context. No antigen is known for it. The CDR3 is made up of 14 amino acids. Germline values: CDR1 SNHLY, CDR2 FYNNEI. The data derive from a study of shared clonotypes between healthy human individuals. Measured with immunoSEQ multiplex PCR; TCRdb has only the in-frame clones, and not every one. The data contain 2 million to 2.5 million clones, 85% to 95% of them singletons. The study's findings and limits: Tissue TCR repertoires likely differ from these blood-only repertoires.

The specimen was naive CD4+ T cells sorted from blood. Subset given: CD45RA+ positively selected. The sequence came from a man between 18 and 35 years old in good health. V usage is TRBV2 and J usage is TRBJ2-3; D is unresolved. CDR3 nucleotides: TGTGCGACCCAAAGAAGTAGTGAAACAGATACGCAGTATTTT. Protein product: CATQRSSETDTQYF.